These T cell receptor beta chains were read from a single sample in a study of graft-versus-host responses after intestinal transplantation. Repertoires were generated with immunoSEQ multiplex PCR, while TCRdb's copy carries only in-frame clones and drops some. The profile shows tens of thousands of clones, 85% to 95% of them singletons. No cognate antigen is known for these TCRs. This specimen consisted of unstimulated CD8+ T cells sorted from spleen or lymph node cells, obtained before intestinal transplant. Every receptor here comes from a human donor who received an intestinal transplant. Both conserved end residues are part of each CDR3. The D gene is left open where the match is weak.

V	D	J	CDR3	DNA
TRBV4-1	-	TRBJ1-1	CASSQDRGWGEAFF	TGCGCCAGCAGCCAAGATAGAGGGTGGGGAGAAGCTTTCTTT
TRBV10-3	-	TRBJ2-7	CAISESALGGYEQYF	TGTGCCATCAGTGAGTCCGCACTCGGAGGGTACGAGCAGTACTTC
TRBV4-2	TRBD2	TRBJ2-3	CASSQALRGGDGDTQYF	TGTGCCAGCAGCCAAGCCCTCCGGGGGGGAGATGGAGATACGCAGTATTTT
TRBV4-2	-	TRBJ2-2	CASSQDQWAGNTGELFF	TGTGCCAGCAGCCAAGATCAATGGGCAGGGAACACCGGGGAGCTGTTTTTT
TRBV27	TRBD2	TRBJ2-7	CASSRQRDGMYEQYF	TGTGCCAGCAGTAGACAGCGGGACGGGATGTACGAGCAGTACTTC
TRBV7-9	TRBD1	TRBJ1-5	CASSPGTDHQPQHF	TGTGCCAGCAGCCCCGGGACAGACCATCAGCCCCAGCATTTT
TRBV6-5	-	TRBJ2-7	CASSYSRFSYEQYF	TGTGCCAGCAGTTACTCACGGTTCTCCTACGAGCAGTACTTC
TRBV27	-	TRBJ2-1	CASSLTGYNEQFF	TGTGCCAGCAGTTTAACTGGGTACAATGAGCAGTTCTTC
TRBV5-8	TRBD2	TRBJ2-7	CASSLGTSGRGNEQYF	TGTGCCAGCAGCTTGGGGACTAGCGGTAGGGGGAACGAGCAGTACTTC
TRBV6-1	-	TRBJ1-2	CASSEPGTAFYGYTF	TGTGCCAGCAGTGAACCCGGGACTGCTTTCTATGGCTACACCTTC
TRBV6-5	-	TRBJ1-3	CASQGSGNTIYF	TGTGCCAGTCAGGGTTCTGGAAACACCATATATTTT
TRBV29-1	-	TRBJ1-2	CSVEDRNGYTF	TGCAGCGTTGAAGACAGGAATGGCTACACCTTC
TRBV19	-	TRBJ2-1	CASSTRQDHEQFF	TGTGCCAGTAGTACCCGACAGGACCATGAGCAGTTCTTC
TRBV4-2	-	TRBJ2-2	CASSQVVASGELFF	TGTGCCAGCAGCCAAGTTGTGGCATCCGGGGAGCTGTTTTTT
TRBV27	-	TRBJ1-2	CASRSTGFYGYTF	TGTGCCAGCAGGTCTACAGGGTTCTATGGCTACACCTTC
TRBV6-1	-	TRBJ1-6	CASSEMPASPLHF	TGTGCCAGCAGTGAAATGCCGGCTTCACCCCTCCACTTT
TRBV13	-	TRBJ2-2	CASGLQGTTGELFF	TGTGCCAGCGGCCTCCAGGGGACCACCGGGGAGCTGTTTTTT
TRBV7-2	TRBD2	TRBJ2-1	CASSITSGRAPANEQFF	TGTGCCAGCAGCATTACTAGCGGGAGGGCTCCTGCCAATGAGCAGTTCTTC
TRBV27	-	TRBJ2-1	CASSPSYNEQFF	TGTGCCAGCAGTCCCTCCTACAATGAGCAGTTCTTC
TRBV27	-	TRBJ2-3	CASNLLNRGTQYF	TGTGCCAGCAACCTACTTAACCGGGGTACGCAGTATTTT
TRBV28	-	TRBJ1-2	CASSPDFSPNYGYTF	TGTGCCAGCAGCCCCGACTTTTCCCCTAACTATGGCTACACCTTC
TRBV7-8	-	TRBJ1-4	CASSFSRLKEKLFF	TGTGCCAGCAGCTTTAGTCGCTTGAAGGAAAAACTGTTTTTT
TRBV6-6	-	TRBJ2-5	CASSGALGLETQYF	TGTGCCAGCAGTGGGGCCTTAGGGTTGGAGACCCAGTACTTC
TRBV6-5	-	TRBJ2-7	CASSYGGRSYEQYF	TGTGCCAGCAGTTACGGCGGACGGTCCTACGAGCAGTACTTC
TRBV6-5	-	TRBJ2-7	CASSYSGTYEQYF	TGTGCCAGCAGTTACTCGGGGACCTACGAACAGTACTTC
TRBV4-1	-	TRBJ2-1	CASSQPLFEGNYNEQFF	TGCGCCAGCAGCCAACCCCTGTTTGAAGGGAACTACAATGAGCAGTTCTTC
TRBV25-1	-	TRBJ1-2	CASSEWDRSGYGYTF	TGTGCCAGCAGTGAGTGGGATCGTTCCGGCTATGGCTACACCTTC
TRBV14	-	TRBJ1-2	CASSQVYWPGGHGYTF	TGTGCCAGCAGCCAAGTTTACTGGCCTGGAGGACATGGCTACACCTTC
TRBV5-4	-	TRBJ2-7	CASSHLSRDTEAIPYEQYF	TGTGCCAGCAGCCACCTGTCCCGGGACACGGAAGCCATTCCCTACGAGCAGTACTTC
TRBV14	-	TRBJ2-7	CASSQDASYEQYF	TGTGCCAGCAGCCAAGACGCCTCCTACGAGCAGTACTTC
TRBV7-3	-	TRBJ1-1	CASSLRGGLNTEAFF	TGTGCCAGCAGCTTAAGAGGGGGGCTGAACACTGAAGCTTTCTTT
TRBV7-9	-	TRBJ2-3	CASSLGVTDTQYF	TGTGCCAGCAGCTTAGGAGTCACAGATACGCAGTATTTT
TRBV7-9	TRBD1	TRBJ1-4	CASSSGGTGPLTLFF	TGTGCCAGCAGCTCCGGAGGGACAGGACCTTTAACGCTGTTTTTT